This TCR beta chain was observed in a study of control samples from healthy donors and cancer patients. CDR3 length: 16 amino acids. The trim removed 2 bases at V and 3 bases at J, leaving 7 bases unmatched. In germline, CDR1 is LGHDT, CDR2 YNNKEL (reference sequence). Sequenced by immunoSEQ multiplex PCR; TCRdb stores in-frame clones only, minus some. The data contain a few hundred thousand clones, around 90% of them seen just once; the ten biggest clones take up 6% to 7%. This chain joins TRBV3-1 (or the pseudogene TRBV3-2) and TRBJ2-7; 10 nucleotides line up with TRBD1. Source material: PBMCs. The TCR originated in a man aged 40-50 years with head and neck cancer. CDR3 nucleotide sequence: TGTGCCAGCAGCCAAAAACACGGGACAGGGGACTACGAGCAGTACTTC. Amino acid sequence: CASSQKHGTGDYEQYF.